Listed below are T cell receptor beta chains from one sample, sequenced in a study of radiation and T cells in renal cell carcinoma. Method: immunoSEQ multiplex PCR; TCRdb's copy keeps in-frame clones and lacks some. Here the sample spans about 150,000 clones, around 90% being singletons. Sequences were derived from blood, sampled from a patient whose treatment included radiotherapy and nephrectomy. The receptor source for this set is a woman aged 50 to 65 with renal cell carcinoma. Each CDR3 is given with its conserved first and last residue. D genes are given only for firm matches. The size field is filled for only some rows; it gives once, few, many or a size class.

size	J	V	D	DNA	CDR3
-	TRBJ1-2	TRBV7-2	-	TGTGCCAGCAGCTCGCCGATCAAGCGAGCTAACTATGGCTACACCTTC	CASSSPIKRANYGYTF
-	TRBJ1-2	TRBV7-2	TRBD1	TGTGCCAGCAGCTTAGGAGGGACAGTCGCAAACTATGGCTACACCTTC	CASSLGGTVANYGYTF
-	TRBJ1-6	TRBV11-2	-	TGTGCCAGCAGACAGGCTGGGAAGGCGAATTCACCCCTCCACTTT	CASRQAGKANSPLHF
-	TRBJ2-1	TRBV2	-	TGTGCCACCGCGGACTATCGTCCCAATGAGCAGTTCTTC	CATADYRPNEQFF
few	TRBJ2-5	TRBV7-9	-	TGTGCCAGCAGCGCCAGGTACCAAGAGACCCAGTACTTC	CASSARYQETQYF
-	TRBJ2-2	TRBV19	-	TGTGCCAGTAGTATAGATCGGAGGAACACCGGGGAGCTGTTTTTT	CASSIDRRNTGELFF
-	TRBJ1-1	TRBV7-8	TRBD1	TGTGCCAGCAGCTCCAACAGGGGTATGGAGGAAGCTTTCTTT	CASSSNRGMEEAFF
-	TRBJ1-6	TRBV6-5	-	TGTGCCAGCAGTTACTCTCGGGGGCAGGGTTCACCCCTCCACTTT	CASSYSRGQGSPLHF
-	TRBJ1-6	TRBV5-1	-	TGCGCCAGCAGCTTGGCCCCCTCCTATAATTCACCCCTCCACTTT	CASSLAPSYNSPLHF
-	TRBJ1-6	TRBV25-1	-	TGTGCCAGCAGTGAAGGGGCAGGGTGGGGGTCACCCCTCCACTTT	CASSEGAGWGSPLHF
-	TRBJ2-3	TRBV6-1	TRBD2	TGTGCCAGCACCCGGCCTAGCGGGAGCACAGATACGCAGTATTTT	CASTRPSGSTDTQYF
-	TRBJ2-3	TRBV5-1	TRBD1	TGCGCCAGCAGCTGGGCCGGGACAGGGGGGACAGATACGCAGTATTTT	CASSWAGTGGTDTQYF
-	TRBJ2-3	TRBV6-5	-	TGTGCCAGCAGGGCAGGACACACAGATACGCAGTATTTT	CASRAGHTDTQYF
-	TRBJ1-1	TRBV5-6	-	TGTGCCAGCAGCATGCTGGGACGGAGGAACACTGAAGCTTTCTTT	CASSMLGRRNTEAFF
-	TRBJ1-3	TRBV5-4	-	TGTGCCAGCAGCCTCTACTCGACCTCTGGAAACACCATATATTTT	CASSLYSTSGNTIYF
-	TRBJ2-5	TRBV5-1	TRBD1	TGCGCCAGCAGCTTCGGACAGGGGGTTCAAGAGACCCAGTACTTC	CASSFGQGVQETQYF
-	TRBJ2-2	TRBV6-1	-	TGTGCCAGCAGTGAACGAGGTTTTTGGACCGGGGAGCTGTTTTTT	CASSERGFWTGELFF
-	TRBJ1-1	TRBV6-6	-	TGTGCCAGCAGTCCCCGCGGGTGGAACACTGAAGCTTTCTTT	CASSPRGWNTEAFF
-	TRBJ2-2	TRBV7-6	-	TGTGCCAGCAGCTTAGGGCCTACGAACACCGGGGAGCTGTTTTTT	CASSLGPTNTGELFF
-	TRBJ1-5	TRBV6-5	TRBD1	TGTGCCAGCAAGAGATCGGGGACAGCTAATCAGCCCCAGCATTTT	CASKRSGTANQPQHF
-	TRBJ2-1	TRBV9	TRBD1	TGTGCCAGCAGCGCCCCCGGGACAGGGTCCTACAATGAGCAGTTCTTC	CASSAPGTGSYNEQFF
-	TRBJ1-5	TRBV7-8	-	TGTGCCAGCAGCTCCACGATATCCCGCAATCAGCCCCAGCATTTT	CASSSTISRNQPQHF
-	TRBJ2-3	TRBV9	-	TGTGCCAGCAGCGTAGATTTAGATACGCAGTATTTT	CASSVDLDTQYF
-	TRBJ1-2	TRBV2	-	TGTGCCAGCAGTCTTAACACAGGGAACTATGGCTACACCTTC	CASSLNTGNYGYTF
-	TRBJ2-5	TRBV29-1	TRBD2	TGCAGCGCTCTGACTAGCCGGGAGACCCAGTACTTC	CSALTSRETQYF
-	TRBJ1-2	TRBV6-5	-	TGTGCCAGCACCGAAGTTATAAACTATGGCTACACCTTC	CASTEVINYGYTF
-	TRBJ1-1	TRBV19	TRBD1	TGTGCCAGTAGTGTATCAGGGGGCATAAACACTGAAGCTTTCTTT	CASSVSGGINTEAFF
-	TRBJ2-2	TRBV5-3	-	TGTGCCAGAAGCAACGATAGGACTATTTCCGGGGAGCTGTTTTTT	CARSNDRTISGELFF
-	TRBJ1-1	TRBV6-5	-	TGTGCCATCAGTGAGTTACAGACTGAAGCTTTCTTT	CAISELQTEAFF
-	TRBJ1-2	TRBV5-4	TRBD1	TGTGCCAGCAGCTTAGGGACAGGGGCCTATGGCTACACCTTC	CASSLGTGAYGYTF
-	TRBJ2-7	TRBV5-1	-	TGCGCCAGCAGCTCTACGACACGGTACGAGCAGTACTTC	CASSSTTRYEQYF
-	TRBJ1-2	TRBV5-6	-	TGTGCCAGCACCCACCGGGTGAAAGGCTATGGCTACACCTTC	CASTHRVKGYGYTF
once	TRBJ2-1	TRBV5-6	TRBD2	TGTGCCAGCAGCTTGTGGGCTAGCGGGGGTTACAATGAGCAGTTCTTC	CASSLWASGGYNEQFF
-	TRBJ2-1	TRBV6-1	TRBD2	TGTGCCAGCAAATGGGGGGGAAATGAGCAGTTCTTC	CASKWGGNEQFF
-	TRBJ1-2	TRBV5-4	-	TGTGCCAGCAGCTTGAAGGGGGTAGTTATGGGCTACACCTTC	CASSLKGVVMGYTF
-	TRBJ1-3	TRBV18	-	TGTGCCAGCTCACCACCCCTTGGGGGTCCATCTGGAAACACCATATATTTT	CASSPPLGGPSGNTIYF
-	TRBJ2-3	TRBV4-2	-	TGTGCCAGCAGCCAAGAAGGCAGGGCGGGCACAGATACGCAGTATTTT	CASSQEGRAGTDTQYF
-	TRBJ1-6	TRBV6-6	TRBD1	TGTGCCAGCAGTTCCGGGACAGGGGCGAATTCACCCCTCCACTTT	CASSSGTGANSPLHF
-	TRBJ1-5	TRBV5-4	-	TGTGCCAGCAGCTTGGCCGGGGATCAGCCCCAGCATTTT	CASSLAGDQPQHF
-	TRBJ2-7	TRBV5-5	-	TGTGCCAGCAGCTTGGGCCGTAGGAGCTCCTACGAGCAGTACTTC	CASSLGRRSSYEQYF
-	TRBJ1-6	TRBV19	TRBD1	TGTGCCAGTAGTATAGTTGGGACAGGGGAGGCACCCCTCCACTTT	CASSIVGTGEAPLHF
-	TRBJ1-4	TRBV13	-	TGTGCCAGCAGCTTAGAGGGGGAGGAAGGTGAAAAACTGTTTTTT	CASSLEGEEGEKLFF
-	TRBJ1-2	TRBV27	TRBD1	TGTGCCAGCAGTCCCCTGACAGGGTTGGGCGGCTACACCTTC	CASSPLTGLGGYTF
-	TRBJ1-5	TRBV19	-	TGTGCCAGTAGTAATCCCCCGGGCCTTCGGCCCCAGCATTTT	CASSNPPGLRPQHF
-	TRBJ2-3	TRBV6-1	TRBD1	TGTGCCAGTCGCCTCGACAGGGACGTCACAGATACGCAGTATTTT	CASRLDRDVTDTQYF
-	TRBJ2-3	TRBV5-1	TRBD2	TGCGCCAGCAGCCCCTGGGGACTAGCGGGGGACCTAAACTCGATCTTTACACAGATAACGCAGTATTTT	CASSPWGLAGDLNSIFTQITQYF
-	TRBJ2-1	TRBV19	TRBD2	TGTGCCAGTAGTATAGGAGGGGGACTAGCGGGGTTCTCCTACAATGAGCAGTTCTTC	CASSIGGGLAGFSYNEQFF
-	TRBJ1-2	TRBV7-2	-	TGTGCCAGCAGCCCCACGGCGTATTCTAACTATGGCTACACCTTC	CASSPTAYSNYGYTF
-	TRBJ2-5	TRBV7-9	TRBD2	TGTGCCAGCAGCCATAGCGGGGGGACCGGAGAGACCCAGTACTTC	CASSHSGGTGETQYF
-	TRBJ2-7	TRBV23-1	-	TGCGCCAGCAGTCAATCGTGCCAGGTAGACCGAATCTACGAGCAGTACTTC	CASSQSCQVDRIYEQYF
-	TRBJ2-5	TRBV30	-	TGTGCCTGGACACGGGGTGGCGGAGAGACCCAGTACTTC	CAWTRGGGETQYF
-	TRBJ2-7	TRBV29-1	-	TGCAGCGTCCATCTTCCCCCTCGCTACGAGCAGTGCTTC	CSVHLPPRYEQCF
-	TRBJ2-7	TRBV7-2	-	TGTGCCAGCAGCGAATCATCTGGGGCCGAGCAGTACTTC	CASSESSGAEQYF
-	TRBJ1-6	TRBV2	-	TGTGCCAGCAGTGTTTGGGGGGGGATACAGGGATCACCCCTCCACTTT	CASSVWGGIQGSPLHF
-	TRBJ2-3	TRBV6-1	-	TGTGCCAGCAGTGAAGAGGGGTATGCAAACCTACGCACAGATACGCAGTATTTT	CASSEEGYANLRTDTQYF
-	TRBJ2-1	TRBV7-9	-	TGTGCCAGCAGCTTAGCGCAAGGCGTCGGGATTACCGGACGGAATGAGTTCTTC	CASSLAQGVGITGRNEFF
-	TRBJ2-1	TRBV5-1	-	TGCGCCAGCAGCTTGCGGGTAGGGGGCAATGAGCAGTTCTTC	CASSLRVGGNEQFF